This T cell receptor (beta chain) was found in a study of T-cell memory formation after mild COVID-19. Study conclusions and caveats: The authors did not confirm SARS-CoV-2 specificity of second-wave clones peaking day 37. CD4+ contracting clones lay mainly in CM and EM, CD8+ ones in EMRA.

Libraries for TCRalpha and TCRbeta carried sample barcodes and unique molecular identifiers via 5'RACE. TCRdb reprocessed the 5' RACE reads via MiXCR and lists one record per CDR3 protein. The sample holds roughly 300,000 distinct CDR3 sequences, under 8.5% seen once. This clonotype was detected a few times. Antigen unknown. Germline V gene data show CDR1 as MNHNS and CDR2 as SASEGT. V lost 6 bases, J lost 1 base, and 13 bases lay in between. CDR3 size: 15 residues. This chain connects TRBV6-1 to TRBJ1-5; possibly TRBD1 for D (5 bases). This TCR was sampled from a man aged 18 to 29 who had mild COVID-19 (a few samples of this study predate the infection). Cell type and time point are not known. The sequencing sample was made of PBMCs or a T cell subset sorted from them (not recorded which). The DNA for the CDR3 is TGTGCCAGCAGCCGGGCAGGGACCAGCAATCAGCCCCAGCATTTT. Translating gives CASSRAGTSNQPQHF.